The T cell receptor (beta chain) under discussion was sequenced for a study of CD8 T cells in Susac syndrome. About 0.45 to 1 ug RNA was reverse transcribed with random hexamers. A multiplex approach, immunoSEQ multiplex PCR, amplified TCR beta CDR3 across 54 Vbeta and 13 Jbeta. TCRdb itself ran the immunoSEQ multiplex PCR reads through MiXCR, one entry per CDR3 protein. The sample gives a few hundred thousand distinct CDR3 sequences, 95% of which show up once; 0.085% to 0.1% is in the top ten. The CDR3 covers 14 residues. Trimming cost V 0 bases and J 3 bases, with 11 bases left between them. CDR1 DFQATT and CDR2 SNEGSKA come from the germline V gene (reference sequence).

The receptor's source is a human donor with multiple sclerosis. The rearrangement joins TRBV20-1 to TRBJ1-2; possible D gene TRBD1, 5 bases. What was sequenced was CD4+ T cells from PBMCs. The CDR3 loop is CSARDIGGDYGYTF. DNA for the CDR3: TGCAGTGCTAGAGATATCGGGGGTGACTATGGCTACACCTTC.